The sequence of this T cell receptor beta chain was determined in a study of Tregs in tolerant kidney transplant recipients. Sequencing was performed with immunoSEQ multiplex PCR; in TCRdb, only in-frame clones are kept and a portion is missing. The data show 50,000 or so clones, and the top ten clones hold 0.8% to 1%. Unstimulated Tregs (CD4+CD25+CD127-) and CD4+CD25- non-Tregs were sorted from PBMCs. The germline V and J ends were trimmed by 4 bases and 7 bases, with 13 bases remaining between them. The germline CDR1 and CDR2 sequences are SGHTA and FQGNSA. The CDR3 is 13 residues long. To note about this clone: The CDR3 extends 3 residues past the end of the read, so its final part is completed from the germline J gene.

The rearrangement uses TRBV7-2 and TRBJ1-2; D is possibly TRBD1 (5 bases). Sample: CD4+ T cells from blood, taken before the transplant. The TCR originated in a human donor who received a combined kidney and bone marrow transplant. Incomplete CDR3 DNA: TGTGCCAGCAGCTCTAGCGGGGCTCGTGGC. This sequence encodes CASSSSGARG. The whole CDR3 protein is CASSSSGARGYTF.